This TCR beta chain was documented in a study of technical replicates of blood from several donors. V was trimmed by 2 bases and J by 6 bases, leaving 16 bases between them. This CDR3 contains 15 residues. Germline V gene sequence: CDR1 SEHNR, CDR2 FQNEAQ (reference sequence). Only in-frame clones appear in the TCRdb table, and some are missing; sequencing was by immunoSEQ multiplex PCR. The sample shows about 64,000 clones, approximately 86% of them seen only once. Source material: PBMCs. The TCR was taken from a human donor in good health. Some clones in this sample may be carry-over from other donors' samples. This chain joins TRBV7-9 and TRBJ1-2, with D uncertain. CDR3 protein: CASSLRGRPGNGYTF. The CDR3 DNA reads TGTGCCAGCAGCTTAAGAGGTCGCCCGGGAAATGGCTACACCTTC.